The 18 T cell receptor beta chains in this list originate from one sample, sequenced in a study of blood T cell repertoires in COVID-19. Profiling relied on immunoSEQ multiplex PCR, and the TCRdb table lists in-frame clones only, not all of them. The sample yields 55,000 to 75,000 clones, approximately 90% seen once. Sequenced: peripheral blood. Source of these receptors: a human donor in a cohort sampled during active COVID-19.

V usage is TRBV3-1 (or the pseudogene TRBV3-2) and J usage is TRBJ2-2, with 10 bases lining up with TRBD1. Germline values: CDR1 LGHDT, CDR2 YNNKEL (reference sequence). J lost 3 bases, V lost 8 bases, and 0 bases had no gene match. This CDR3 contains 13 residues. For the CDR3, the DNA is TGTGCCAGCGGGACAGGGGACACCGGGGAGCTGTTTTTT. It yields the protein CASGTGDTGELFF.

CDR3 residues: CASSIGTGTASGNTIYF. For the CDR3, the DNA is TGTGCCAGTAGTATTGGTACCGGGACAGCCTCTGGAAACACCATATATTTT. The chain uses TRBV19 and TRBJ1-3; 7 bases are shared with TRBD1. Germline loops: CDR1 LNHDA, CDR2 SQIVND (reference sequence). Trimming took 3 bases from V and 0 from J; bases not matched to a gene: 8. This CDR3 is built from 17 residues.

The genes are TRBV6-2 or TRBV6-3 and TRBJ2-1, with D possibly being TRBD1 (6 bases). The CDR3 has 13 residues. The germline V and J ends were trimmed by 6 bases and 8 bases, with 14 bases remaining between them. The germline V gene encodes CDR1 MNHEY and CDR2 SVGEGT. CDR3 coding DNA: TGTGCCAGCAGCGACCAGGGGTACGATGAGCAGTTCTTC. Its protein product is CASSDQGYDEQFF.

CDR3 DNA sequence: TGTGCCAGCAGTTTTGGTAGTTTGGACGAGCAGTACTTC. Translated, it gives CASSFGSLDEQYF. The chain employs TRBV12-3 or TRBV12-4 and TRBJ2-7; D is unclear. The length of the CDR3 is 13 residues. Trimming stripped 3 bases from V and 5 bases from J, with 11 bases between.

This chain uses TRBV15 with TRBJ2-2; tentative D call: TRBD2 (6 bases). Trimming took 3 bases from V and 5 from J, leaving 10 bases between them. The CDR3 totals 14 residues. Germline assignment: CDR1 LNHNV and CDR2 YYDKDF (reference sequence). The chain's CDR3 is CATSSGGDTGELFF. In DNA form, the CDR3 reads TGTGCCACCAGCAGCGGGGGAGATACCGGGGAGCTGTTTTTT.

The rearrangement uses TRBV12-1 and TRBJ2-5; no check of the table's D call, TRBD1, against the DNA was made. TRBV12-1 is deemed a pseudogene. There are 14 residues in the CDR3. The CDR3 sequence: CASSQNSHSKTQYF. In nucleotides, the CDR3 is TGTGCCAGCAGCCAAAACAGCCATTCGAAGACCCAGTACTTC.

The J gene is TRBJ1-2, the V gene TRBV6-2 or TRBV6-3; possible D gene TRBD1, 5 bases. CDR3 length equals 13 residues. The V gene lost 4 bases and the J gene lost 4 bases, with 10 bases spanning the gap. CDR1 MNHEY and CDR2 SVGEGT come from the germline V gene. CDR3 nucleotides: TGTGCCAGCAGTTGGGGCGTGGGCTATGGCTACACCTTC. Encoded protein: CASSWGVGYGYTF.

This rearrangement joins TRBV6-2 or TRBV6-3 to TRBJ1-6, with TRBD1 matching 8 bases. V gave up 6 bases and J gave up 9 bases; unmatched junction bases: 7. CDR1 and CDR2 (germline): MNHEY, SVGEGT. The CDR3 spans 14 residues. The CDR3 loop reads CASSHGQGGSPLHF. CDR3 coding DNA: TGTGCCAGCAGCCACGGACAGGGCGGTTCACCCCTCCACTTT.

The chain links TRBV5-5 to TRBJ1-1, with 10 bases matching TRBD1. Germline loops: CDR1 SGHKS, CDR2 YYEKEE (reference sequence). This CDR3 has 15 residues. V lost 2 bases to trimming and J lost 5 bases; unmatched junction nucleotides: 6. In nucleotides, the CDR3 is TGTGCCAGCAGCTTCAGACAGGGGGCGCAAACTGAAGCTTTCTTT. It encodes CASSFRQGAQTEAFF.

The CDR3 DNA sequence: TGCAGCGTCAGGACTAGCGAGCCCTACAATGAGCAGTTCTTC. Encoded protein: CSVRTSEPYNEQFF. J is TRBJ2-1 and V is TRBV29-1, with 9 bases identical to TRBD2. The CDR3 spans 14 residues. V was clipped by 6 bases and J by 2 bases; unmatched bases: 5. CDR1 SQVTM and CDR2 ANQGSEA come from the germline V gene.

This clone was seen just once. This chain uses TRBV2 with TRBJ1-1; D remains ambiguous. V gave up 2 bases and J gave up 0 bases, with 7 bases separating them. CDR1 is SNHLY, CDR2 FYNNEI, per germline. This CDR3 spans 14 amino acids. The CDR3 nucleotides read TGTGCCAGCAGTGAAATATACATGAACACTGAAGCTTTCTTT. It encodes CASSEIYMNTEAFF.

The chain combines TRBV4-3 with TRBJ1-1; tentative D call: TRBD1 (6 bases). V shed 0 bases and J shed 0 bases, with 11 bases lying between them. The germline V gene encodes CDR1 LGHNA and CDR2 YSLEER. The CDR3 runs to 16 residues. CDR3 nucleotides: TGCGCCAGCAGCCAAGACGAGCAGGGGCTGAACACTGAAGCTTTCTTT. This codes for CASSQDEQGLNTEAFF.

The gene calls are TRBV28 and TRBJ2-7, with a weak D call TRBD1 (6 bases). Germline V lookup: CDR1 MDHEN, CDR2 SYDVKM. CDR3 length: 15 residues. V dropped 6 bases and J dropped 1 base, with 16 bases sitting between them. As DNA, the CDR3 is TGTGCCAGCAGCCCCCCGGGACAAGGATCCTACGAGCAGTACTTC. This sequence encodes CASSPPGQGSYEQYF. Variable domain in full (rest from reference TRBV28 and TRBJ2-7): DVKVTQSSRYLVKRTGEKVFLECVQDMDHENMFWYRQDPGLGLRLIYFSYDVKMKEKGDIPEGYSVSREKKERFSLILESASTNQTSMYLCASSPPGQGSYEQYFGPGTRLTVT.

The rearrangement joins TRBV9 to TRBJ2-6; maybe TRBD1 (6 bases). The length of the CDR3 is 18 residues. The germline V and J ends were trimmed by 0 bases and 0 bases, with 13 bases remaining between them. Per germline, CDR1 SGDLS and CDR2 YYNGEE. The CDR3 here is CASSVATGQNSGANVLTF. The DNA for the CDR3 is TGTGCCAGCAGCGTAGCTACTGGACAGAACTCTGGGGCCAACGTCCTGACTTTC. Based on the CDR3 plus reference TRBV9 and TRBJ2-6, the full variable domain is DSGVTQTPKHLITATGQRVTLRCSPRSGDLSVYWYQQSLDQGLQFLIQYYNGEERAKGNILERFSAQQFPDLHSELNLSSLELGDSALYFCASSVATGQNSGANVLTFGAGSRLTVL.

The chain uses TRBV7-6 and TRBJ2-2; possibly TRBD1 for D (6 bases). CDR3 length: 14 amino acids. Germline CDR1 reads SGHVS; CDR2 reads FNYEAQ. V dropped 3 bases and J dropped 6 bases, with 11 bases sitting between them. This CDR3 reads CASSFTGNAGELFF. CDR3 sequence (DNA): TGTGCCAGCAGCTTCACAGGGAATGCCGGGGAGCTGTTTTTT. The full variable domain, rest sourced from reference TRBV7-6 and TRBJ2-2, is GAGVSQSPRYKVTKRGQDVALRCDPISGHVSLYWYRQALGQGPEFLTYFNYEAQQDKSGLPNDRFSAERPEGSISTLTIQRTEQRDSAMYRCASSFTGNAGELFFGEGSRLTVL.

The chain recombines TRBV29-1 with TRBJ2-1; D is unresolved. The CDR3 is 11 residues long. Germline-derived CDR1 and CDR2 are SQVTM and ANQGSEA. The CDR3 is CSVFSYNEQFF. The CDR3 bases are TGCTCTGTTTTCTCCTACAATGAGCAGTTCTTC.

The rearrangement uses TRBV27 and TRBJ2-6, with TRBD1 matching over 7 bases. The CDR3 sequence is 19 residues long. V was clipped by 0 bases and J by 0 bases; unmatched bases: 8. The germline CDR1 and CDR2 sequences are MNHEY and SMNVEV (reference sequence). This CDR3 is CASSLSSGGRLSGANVLTF. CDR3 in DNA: TGTGCCAGCAGTTTATCGTCAGGGGGTCGCCTCTCTGGGGCCAACGTCCTGACTTTC.

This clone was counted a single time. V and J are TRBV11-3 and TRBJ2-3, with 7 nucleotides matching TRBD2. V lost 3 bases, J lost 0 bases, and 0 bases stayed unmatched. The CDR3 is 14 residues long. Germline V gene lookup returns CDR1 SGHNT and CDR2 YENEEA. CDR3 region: CASSFSGSTDTQYF. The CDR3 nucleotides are TGTGCCAGCAGCTTTAGCGGGAGCACAGATACGCAGTATTTT.